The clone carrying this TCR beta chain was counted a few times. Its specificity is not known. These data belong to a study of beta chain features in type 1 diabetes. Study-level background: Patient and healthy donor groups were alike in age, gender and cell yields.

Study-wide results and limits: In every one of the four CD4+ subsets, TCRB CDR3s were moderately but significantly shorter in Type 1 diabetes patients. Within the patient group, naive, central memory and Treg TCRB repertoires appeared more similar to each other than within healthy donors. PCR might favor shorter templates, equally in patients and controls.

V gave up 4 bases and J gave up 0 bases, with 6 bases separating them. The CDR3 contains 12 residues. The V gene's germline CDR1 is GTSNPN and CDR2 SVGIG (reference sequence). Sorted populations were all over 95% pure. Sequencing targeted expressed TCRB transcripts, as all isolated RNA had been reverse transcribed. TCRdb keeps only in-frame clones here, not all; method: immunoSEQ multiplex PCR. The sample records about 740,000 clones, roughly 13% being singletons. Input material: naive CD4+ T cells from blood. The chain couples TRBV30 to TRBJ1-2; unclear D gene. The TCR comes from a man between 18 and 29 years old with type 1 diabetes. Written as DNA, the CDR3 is TGTGCCTGGACGACGGCTAACTATGGCTACACCTTC. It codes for CAWTTANYGYTF.